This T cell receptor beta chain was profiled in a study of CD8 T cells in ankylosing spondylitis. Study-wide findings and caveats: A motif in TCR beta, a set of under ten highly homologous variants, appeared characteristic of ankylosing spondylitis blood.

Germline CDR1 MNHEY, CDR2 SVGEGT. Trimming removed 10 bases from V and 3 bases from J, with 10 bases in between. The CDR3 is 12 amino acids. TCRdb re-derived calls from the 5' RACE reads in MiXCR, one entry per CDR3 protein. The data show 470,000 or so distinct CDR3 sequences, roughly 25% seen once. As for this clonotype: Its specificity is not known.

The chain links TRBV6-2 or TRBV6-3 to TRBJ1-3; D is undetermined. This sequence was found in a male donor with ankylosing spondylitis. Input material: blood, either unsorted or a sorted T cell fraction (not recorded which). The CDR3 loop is CATRTDGNTIYF. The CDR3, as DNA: TGTGCCACCCGGACGGATGGAAACACCATATATTTT.